The T cell receptor (beta chain) under discussion was sequenced for a study of patients and donors after allogeneic stem cell transplantation. TCRdb independently ran MiXCR on the RT-PCR reads; one entry per CDR3 protein. The sample includes about a million distinct CDR3 sequences, more than 15% of them seen just once. This clonotype was seen a few times. The TCR comes from a human donor who was either an allogeneic HSCT recipient or a stem cell or donor lymphocyte infusion donor (not recorded which). It is not recorded whose cells these are; they may come from a transplant donor. Sequenced material: blood, either unsorted or a sorted T cell fraction (not recorded which).

In nucleotides, the CDR3 is TGTGCCAGCAGTTACTCTCAGGCCGCAGATACGCAGTATTTT. Translated, it gives CASSYSQAADTQYF. V and J are TRBV6-5 and TRBJ2-3, with D unclear. The CDR3 is 14 residues long. Trimming stripped 0 bases from V and 4 bases from J, with 8 bases between. The germline V gene encodes CDR1 MNHEY and CDR2 SVGAGI.